The 21 T cell receptor beta chains below all came from one sample that was sequenced in a study of T cell repertoires in cytomegalovirus infection. TCRdb fed the reads into MiXCR, producing one record per CDR3 protein. This table has roughly 180,000 distinct CDR3 sequences, 20% to 25% appearing once. No cognate antigen is known for these TCRs. Sequencing used CD8+ T cells from cultured PBMCs, obtained from culture after CMV antigen stimulation. These receptors were taken from a human donor in good health (CMV status not recorded). Some clones in this sample may be carry-over from other donors' samples.

This chain links TRBV11-2 with TRBJ2-4; a weak D match, TRBD2 (7 bases). The CDR3 runs to 16 residues. Germline lookup yields CDR1 SGHAT and CDR2 FQNNGV. Deletions cut 5 bases from V and 0 bases from J, with 14 bases between. CDR3 in amino acids: CASSPWGGLAKNIQYF. The CDR3 nucleotides read TGTGCCAGCAGCCCGTGGGGGGGCCTAGCCAAAAACATTCAGTACTTC. Looking up the rest from reference TRBV11-2 and TRBJ2-4 gives the full variable domain: EAGVAQSPRYKIIEKRQSVAFWCNPISGHATLYWYQQILGQGPKLLIQFQNNGVVDDSQLPKDRFSAERLKGVDSTLKIQPAKLEDSAVYLCASSPWGGLAKNIQYFGAGTRLSVL.

V is TRBV7-8 and J is TRBJ2-5, with TRBD2 matching 10 bases. The CDR3 totals 15 residues. The germline V gene has CDR1 SGHVS and CDR2 FQNEAQ. V lost 4 bases, J lost 5 bases, and 7 bases stayed unmatched. CDR3 nucleotide sequence: TGTGCCAGCAGCTGGTTAGGGACTAGCGTGGAGACCCAGTACTTC. Translating gives CASSWLGTSVETQYF.

This clonotype was observed a handful of times. V is TRBV12-3 or TRBV12-4 and J is TRBJ1-5; TRBD1 is a possible D gene (5 bases). V dropped 3 bases and J dropped 0 bases, with 12 bases sitting between them. The CDR3 is 16 amino acids. In nucleotides, the CDR3 is TGTGCCAGCAGTTTGCCCGGGACGCATAGCAATCAGCCCCAGCATTTT. Translating gives CASSLPGTHSNQPQHF.

The chain links TRBV5-5 to TRBJ1-5, with D maybe TRBD1 (6 bases). Germline values: CDR1 SGHKS, CDR2 YYEKEE (reference sequence). The CDR3 loop spans 18 amino acids. With 4 bases removed from V and 1 base from J, the gap between germline ends came to 21 bases. This CDR3 is CASSPSDLGAESNQPQHF. For the CDR3, the DNA is TGTGCCAGCAGCCCAAGCGATCTGGGGGCTGAAAGCAATCAGCCCCAGCATTTT.

This chain links TRBV19 with TRBJ1-2, with D possibly matching TRBD1 (6 bases). Germline V gene lookup returns CDR1 LNHDA and CDR2 SQIVND (reference sequence). The CDR3 covers 14 residues. V was shortened by 7 bases and J by 4 bases, with 16 bases between the two germline ends. The CDR3 spells CASTPGTGFYGYTF. The CDR3 nucleotides are TGTGCCAGTACCCCAGGAACAGGGTTCTATGGCTACACCTTC.

The chain employs TRBV6-6 and TRBJ2-1; a possible D gene is TRBD1 (6 bases). The V gene lost 8 bases and the J gene lost 0 bases, with 11 bases spanning the gap. Germline assignment: CDR1 MNHNY and CDR2 SVGAGI (reference sequence). The CDR3 spans 14 residues. CDR3 residues: CASEGDNSYNEQFF. The CDR3 bases are TGTGCCAGCGAGGGGGACAACTCCTACAATGAGCAGTTCTTC.

CDR3 amino acids: CASSILAGPQETQYF. CDR3 sequence (DNA): TGTGCCAGTAGTATCCTAGCGGGTCCACAAGAGACCCAGTACTTC. This rearrangement joins TRBV19 to TRBJ2-5; 8 nucleotides agree with TRBD2. The CDR3 has 15 amino acids. J gave up 2 bases and V 3 bases, and 5 bases lay outside the gene matches. The germline V gene has CDR1 LNHDA and CDR2 SQIVND (reference sequence).

This sequence joins TRBV7-3 and TRBJ2-3; no clear D. The CDR3 contains 11 residues. V shed 6 bases and J shed 6 bases, with 7 bases lying between them. CDR1 SGHTA and CDR2 FQGTGA come from the germline V gene. CDR3 sequence (DNA): TGTGCCAGCAGAAAGGCGGATACGCAGTATTTT. As protein: CASRKADTQYF. The full variable domain, completed using reference TRBV7-3 and TRBJ2-3, is GAGVSQTPSNKVTEKGKYVELRCDPISGHTALYWYRQSLGQGPEFLIYFQGTGAADDSGLPNDRFFAVRPEGSVSTLKIQRTERGDSAVYLCASRKADTQYFGPGTRLTVL.

The chain carries TRBV7-9 and TRBJ2-7; D is uncertain. V was clipped by 5 bases and J by 0 bases, with 14 bases between them. CDR1 and CDR2 from the germline V gene are SEHNR and FQNEAQ (reference sequence). The CDR3 length is 15 residues. This CDR3 reads CASSHPLDLSYEQYF. CDR3 nucleotide sequence: TGTGCCAGCAGCCATCCCTTAGACCTCTCCTACGAGCAGTACTTC.

In its sample, this clonotype was seen a few times. This chain uses TRBV7-9 with TRBJ2-2; 9 bases align to TRBD1. With 4 bases clipped from V and 5 bases from J, the junction kept 5 bases outside the gene matches. The CDR3 runs to 15 residues. Germline CDR1 and CDR2: SEHNR and FQNEAQ (reference sequence). This CDR3 is CASSSRTGETGELFF. DNA of the CDR3: TGTGCCAGCAGCTCTAGGACAGGGGAAACCGGGGAGCTGTTTTTT.

The rearrangement joins TRBV7-9 to TRBJ1-1, with D tentatively TRBD1 (6 bases). CDR1 is SEHNR and CDR2 is FQNEAQ in the germline V gene (reference sequence). The CDR3 sequence is 14 residues long. Trimming pared 4 bases from V and 3 bases from J, leaving 12 bases between. CDR3 nucleotide sequence: TGTGCCAGCAGCTCAGGGGTTGGGGACACTGAAGCTTTCTTT. This encodes CASSSGVGDTEAFF.

This chain uses TRBV9 with TRBJ1-5; D call uncertain. In germline, CDR1 is SGDLS, CDR2 YYNGEE. The CDR3 extends over 13 amino acids. V was cut by 4 bases and J by 7 bases, with 12 bases left in between. The CDR3 reads CASSSEDGQPQHF. CDR3 in DNA: TGTGCCAGCAGCTCCGAGGACGGGCAGCCCCAGCATTTT.

This clonotype has at least ten counts. The V gene is TRBV7-2, the J gene TRBJ2-3, with D possibly matching TRBD2 (5 bases). From germline, CDR1 is SGHTA and CDR2 FQGNSA. V dropped 3 bases and J dropped 2 bases, with 12 bases sitting between them. CDR3 size: 15 residues. The CDR3 protein is CASSFANRDTDTQYF. CDR3 in DNA: TGTGCCAGCAGCTTTGCCAACCGGGACACAGATACGCAGTATTTT.

This rearrangement joins TRBV6-1 to TRBJ2-7; no clear D gene. The CDR3 runs 12 residues. The V end was cut by 5 bases, the J end by 5 bases, with 10 bases between. The germline V gene has CDR1 MNHNS and CDR2 SASEGT. CDR3 sequence (DNA): TGTGCCAGCAGTTACGGCCAAGACGAGCAGTACTTC. Translation gives CASSYGQDEQYF.

This clonotype was seen more than once but under ten times. The chain combines TRBV14 with TRBJ1-1; 10 bases fit TRBD1. The V and J ends lost 8 bases and 4 bases, in that order; junction bases with no gene match: 13. The germline gives CDR1 SGHDN, CDR2 FVKESK. This CDR3 contains 16 residues. The CDR3 reads CASLGTGVVGGTEAFF. The CDR3 nucleotides read TGTGCCAGCCTAGGGACAGGGGTAGTCGGCGGCACTGAAGCTTTCTTT.

This clonotype was observed a handful of times. The chain combines TRBV7-9 with TRBJ1-6; 9 bases agree with TRBD1. The V and J ends lost 5 bases and 9 bases, in that order; junction bases with no gene match: 8. In germline, CDR1 is SEHNR, CDR2 FQNEAQ (reference sequence). There are 15 residues in the CDR3. The CDR3 here is CASSATGTGTSPLHF. CDR3 DNA sequence: TGTGCCAGCAGCGCCACCGGGACAGGGACTTCACCCCTCCACTTT.

This clonotype was observed a few times. The chain uses TRBV7-6 and TRBJ2-5; D is perhaps TRBD1 (5 bases). CDR3 length: 16 amino acids. V was shortened by 5 bases and J by 5 bases, with 21 bases between the two germline ends. Germline V gene lookup returns CDR1 SGHVS and CDR2 FNYEAQ. CDR3 in DNA: TGTGCCAGCAGCCTGGGCCCTCCAGGGTCAGGGGAGACCCAGTACTTC. This gives the protein CASSLGPPGSGETQYF.

V and J are TRBV6-2 or TRBV6-3 and TRBJ1-5; D is unresolved. The V end lost 6 bases, the J end lost 5 bases, and 14 bases lay between the germline ends. The germline V gene has CDR1 MNHEY and CDR2 SVGEGT. CDR3 size: 14 residues. The CDR3 region has the DNA TGTGCCAGCAGAAAAGGATACAGACATCAGCCCCAGCATTTT. Protein product: CASRKGYRHQPQHF.

This clonotype was seen a single time. One end of the junction fails to match germline, which may point to a read error. This chain connects TRBV20-1 to TRBJ2-3, with 7 positions matching TRBD2. Germline assignment: CDR1 DFQATT and CDR2 SNEGSKA (reference sequence). This CDR3 spans 11 amino acids. CDR3 DNA sequence: TGTCTAGCGGAAACCACAGATACGCAGTATTTT. Protein sequence: CLAETTDTQYF.

This chain joins TRBV11-2 and TRBJ1-1; D remains unclear. V lost 5 bases and J 0 bases, leaving 13 bases between the germline ends. CDR3 size: 15 residues. Looked up from germline, CDR1 is SGHAT and CDR2 is FQNNGV. CDR3 sequence: CASSQARVMNTEAFF. CDR3 in DNA: TGTGCCAGCAGCCAAGCCCGGGTTATGAACACTGAAGCTTTCTTT. The variable domain in full, completed from reference TRBV11-2 and TRBJ1-1, reads EAGVAQSPRYKIIEKRQSVAFWCNPISGHATLYWYQQILGQGPKLLIQFQNNGVVDDSQLPKDRFSAERLKGVDSTLKIQPAKLEDSAVYLCASSQARVMNTEAFFGQGTRLTVV.

With regard to this clonotype: The germline gene is not matched at one end of the junction; a read error may be the cause. This chain links TRBV7-9 with TRBJ2-1; no reliable D call. The CDR3 loop spans 13 amino acids. Germline V lookup: CDR1 SEHNR, CDR2 FQNEAQ (reference sequence). CDR3 in amino acids: CASTLGTYNEQFF. CDR3 DNA: TGTGCCAGCACCTTAGGCACATACAACGAGCAGTTCTTC. Full variable domain (outside the CDR3, taken from reference TRBV7-9 and TRBJ2-1): DTGVSQNPRHKITKRGQNVTFRCDPISEHNRLYWYRQTLGQGPEFLTYFQNEAQLEKSRLLSDRFSAERPKGSFSTLEIQRTEQGDSAMYLCASTLGTYNEQFFGPGTRLTVL.